This TCR beta chain was identified in a study of blood T cell repertoires in COVID-19. Background on the study: Donors in the United States, Italy and Spain gave samples during acute or convalescent COVID-19.

Participants' own reports of clinical history determined their cohort assignment. Resolution of symptoms, clearance, or two negative PCRs was present in recovered Cohort 3 donors. This table comes from immunoSEQ multiplex PCR, and its TCRdb copy is limited to in-frame clones, with some not included. The data contain around 270,000 clones, 80% to 90% of them singletons. The sequence derives from a young woman who had recovered from COVID-19. The sequenced sample consisted of PBMCs or T cells enriched from blood (not recorded which).

The CDR3 bases are TGTGCCAGCAGGGGCAGCAATAGCAATCAGCCCCAGCATTTT. Protein: CASRGSNSNQPQHF. The chain carries TRBV2 and TRBJ1-5; D gene uncertain. The length of the CDR3 is 14 residues. The germline V gene encodes CDR1 SNHLY and CDR2 FYNNEI. Trimming removed 6 bases from V and 0 bases from J, with 9 bases in between.